This TCR beta chain came from a study of T-cell reconstitution after alpha-beta-depleted transplantation in children. The TCRbeta library incorporated unique molecular identifiers. MiXCR, run by TCRdb on the PCR reads, gives a single entry per CDR3 protein. The repertoire holds 600,000 or so distinct CDR3 sequences, with 20% to 25% as singletons. This clonotype occurred many times. Its antigen is currently unknown. There are 13 residues in the CDR3. The germline CDR1 and CDR2 sequences are MDHEN and SYDVKM. The junction had 7 bases not matched to a gene; V was cut back by 7 bases and J by 7 bases. General study points: Several patients had high TCRbeta diversity at day 60; it came from surviving recipient T cells and thymic progenitors. Several hundred expanded graft clones reportedly were the source of alpha-beta T cells about two months after transplant. When one year had passed after transplant, most T-cell counts and diversity came from newly produced T cells.

This clonotype was obtained from a boy in the first two years of life who had a stem cell transplant for acute myeloid leukemia, so the T cells may come from the graft donor. The rearrangement uses TRBV28 and TRBJ2-1, with 7 bases identical to TRBD2. Sequencing used PBMCs, mostly from graft donor cells, obtained 360 days after TCRalphabeta/CD19-depleted stem cell transplant. Written as DNA, the CDR3 is TGTGCCAGCAAGTTAGGCGGGGGTAATGAGCAGTTCTTC. The encoded protein is CASKLGGGNEQFF.